The rows below give T cell receptor beta chains drawn from one sample of a study of T cells in Graves' hyperthyroidism and ophthalmopathy. TCRdb passed the multiplex PCR reads through MiXCR, listing each CDR3 protein once. This table holds about 290,000 distinct CDR3 sequences, roughly 13% found once. Sequenced sample: blood. All receptors come from a woman in her thirties with Graves' hyperthyroidism that later progressed to Graves' ophthalmopathy. CDR3s include the opening cysteine and the closing phenylalanine or tryptophan. A D gene is named only where the DNA matches it firmly. Clone size is stated in some rows and not others, as once, few, many or a class when expanded.

clone size,V gene,J gene,D gene,CDR3 DNA,CDR3 protein
NA,TRBV19,TRBJ2-7,NA,TGTGCCAGTAGTCCGGACTGGCCCTCCTACGAGCAGTACTTC,CASSPDWPSYEQYF
many,TRBV20-1,TRBJ2-5,TRBD2,TGCAGTGCTAGTGTGGCGGGGGTTCAAGAGACCCAGTACTTC,CSASVAGVQETQYF
many,TRBV18,TRBJ2-2,TRBD2,TGTGCCAGCTCACCACCCGGGCCACGGGAGGCCGGGGAGCTGTTTTTT,CASSPPGPREAGELFF
many,TRBV2,TRBJ1-2,NA,TGTGCCAGCAAGAAGGGAGAGCGCTACACCTTC,CASKKGERYTF
many,TRBV6-2/TRBV6-3,TRBJ2-7,TRBD2,TGTGCCAGCAGCCCGGGACTAGCGATCGAGCAGTACTTC,CASSPGLAIEQYF
many,TRBV6-1,TRBJ2-2,NA,TGTGCCAGCAGTCCCCAGTTGCCTAACGGACTCGGGGAGCTGTTTTTT,CASSPQLPNGLGELFF
NA,TRBV28,TRBJ1-5,TRBD1,TGTGCCAGCAGAACCGGGACAGATAGCAATCAGCCCCAGCATTTT,CASRTGTDSNQPQHF
NA,TRBV7-2,TRBJ1-1,NA,TGTGCCGGCGGCTCGAACGGTCGGAACACTGAAGCTTTCTTT,CAGGSNGRNTEAFF
many,TRBV20-1,TRBJ1-1,NA,TGCAGTGCCAGAAAGAGAGTTTGGGACACTGAAGCTTTCTTT,CSARKRVWDTEAFF
many,TRBV27,TRBJ2-1,NA,TGTGCCAGCAGCCGATACAGGGTGCATGAGCAGTTCTTC,CASSRYRVHEQFF
few,TRBV29-1,TRBJ2-7,NA,TGCAGCGTTGGGGTGGGGACTTCCTCCTACGAGCAGTACTTC,CSVGVGTSSYEQYF
many,TRBV6-1,TRBJ1-2,NA,TGTGCCAGCAGTGAAGCCACGGACTACTATGGCTACACCTTC,CASSEATDYYGYTF
few,TRBV15,TRBJ2-5,TRBD2,TGTGCCACCAGCAGGGGGGGGGAAGAGACCCAGTACTTC,CATSRGGEETQYF
NA,TRBV28,TRBJ1-6,NA,TGTGCCAGCAGTTTGGGAGGGGAGTCACCCCTCCACTTT,CASSLGGESPLHF
many,TRBV2,TRBJ1-4,NA,TGTGCCAGCCGAGGGGGGACTAATGAAAAACTGTTTTTT,CASRGGTNEKLFF
many,TRBV7-9,TRBJ2-1,TRBD2,TGTGCCAGCAGCTTAGACGGGCTAGCGGAATACAATGAGCAGTTCTTC,CASSLDGLAEYNEQFF
few,TRBV2,TRBJ2-7,NA,TGTGCCAGCAAAACCCCTGACAAAGCCTACGAGCAGTACTTC,CASKTPDKAYEQYF
many,TRBV28,TRBJ2-1,TRBD2,TGTGCCAGCAGCGCTACCGGGACTAGCGGAGACAATGAGCAGTTCTTC,CASSATGTSGDNEQFF
few,TRBV29-1,TRBJ2-7,TRBD1,TGCAGCGCCCGACAGGGGGTTTACGAGCAGTACTTC,CSARQGVYEQYF
many,TRBV4-1,TRBJ2-3,TRBD2,TGCGCCAGCAGCCAAGGAGCGGGAGAAGGAGCTACGCAGTATTTT,CASSQGAGEGATQYF
NA,TRBV6-1,TRBJ1-6,TRBD1,TGTGCCAGCAGCGGGGGACAGGGGGCGACTTCACCCCTCCACTTT,CASSGGQGATSPLHF
many,TRBV20-1,TRBJ2-3,TRBD2,TGCAGTGCTAGAGATTGGCTAGCGGGAGTCGGAAGCACAGATACGCAGTATTTT,CSARDWLAGVGSTDTQYF
many,TRBV9,TRBJ2-3,TRBD2,TGTGCCAGCAGCGCCACTAGCGGGGTTACTAGCACAGATACGCAGTATTTT,CASSATSGVTSTDTQYF
many,TRBV7-3,TRBJ2-5,TRBD1,TGTGCCAGCAGCTCCTCGACAGGGCGGGAGACCCAGTACTTC,CASSSSTGRETQYF
NA,TRBV19,TRBJ2-1,TRBD2,TGTGCCAGTAGTTTACACCCGGACAGGGGACTAGCGGTCTACAATGAGCAGTTCTTC,CASSLHPDRGLAVYNEQFF
many,TRBV29-1,TRBJ2-3,TRBD2,TGCAGCGTTGAAGGACTAGCGGAGAGCACAGATACGCAGTATTTT,CSVEGLAESTDTQYF
many,TRBV5-5,TRBJ2-1,NA,TGTGCCAGCGGGTACAATGAGCAGTTCTTC,CASGYNEQFF
many,TRBV2,TRBJ2-5,NA,TGTGCCAGCAGTCCCCACGCTGACTCCGGAAAGACCCAGTACTTC,CASSPHADSGKTQYF
many,TRBV7-8,TRBJ2-7,NA,TGTGCCAGCAGCGATCGACTGGAGAGATACGAGCAGTACTTC,CASSDRLERYEQYF
many,TRBV5-8,TRBJ1-1,NA,TGTGCCAGCAGAAGTGGCGGGGAGGGGACTGAAGCTTTCTTT,CASRSGGEGTEAFF
many,TRBV2,TRBJ1-5,TRBD1,TGTGCCAGCAGTGTATCGGGACAGGGGAATCAGCCCCAGCATTTT,CASSVSGQGNQPQHF
many,TRBV6-2/TRBV6-3,TRBJ2-1,NA,TGTGCCAGCAGTTACTCGAAATTATACAATGAGCAGTTCTTC,CASSYSKLYNEQFF
NA,TRBV4-3,TRBJ2-1,NA,TGCGCCAGCAGCCGAGGGACCCACAATGAGCAGTTCTTC,CASSRGTHNEQFF
many,TRBV6-1,TRBJ2-3,NA,TGTGCCAGCAGTTACGGGACTCGGGGGGATACGCAGTATTTT,CASSYGTRGDTQYF
many,TRBV9,TRBJ1-5,NA,TGTGCCAGCAGCGTAGCGGGACACACCGATCAGCCCCAGCATTTT,CASSVAGHTDQPQHF
NA,TRBV10-3,TRBJ2-3,NA,TGTGCCATCGGAACAGATACGCAGTATTTT,CAIGTDTQYF
many,TRBV2,TRBJ2-7,NA,TGTGCCAGCAGTGAATTGGTCGAAAGCTCCTACGAGCAGTACTTC,CASSELVESSYEQYF
NA,TRBV20-1,TRBJ2-7,TRBD1,TGCAGTGCGGCCCGACAGGGCGGCTACGAGCAGTACTTC,CSAARQGGYEQYF
many,TRBV3-1,TRBJ1-1,NA,TGTGCCAGCAGCCAAGAATATGGCACTGAAGCTTTCTTT,CASSQEYGTEAFF
many,TRBV30,TRBJ2-2,TRBD2,TGTGCCTGGAGCGAGGGACTAGCGGGCGGGGAGCTGTTTTTT,CAWSEGLAGGELFF
few,TRBV5-4,TRBJ1-1,NA,TGTGCCAGCAGCTTGCGGGGTTGGAACACTGAAGCTTTCTTT,CASSLRGWNTEAFF
NA,TRBV30,TRBJ1-4,NA,TGTGCCTGGCAAGACCCAGCGACTAATGAAAAACTGTTTTTT,CAWQDPATNEKLFF
NA,TRBV2,TRBJ1-1,TRBD1,TGTGCCAGCAGCCAAGCCCTTCCGTGGGGGACAGCTGCCTCACCGAACACTGAAGCTTTCTTT,CASSQALPWGTAASPNTEAFF
few,TRBV5-6,TRBJ2-5,TRBD1,TGTGCCACCAGCAGGGGACAGGGCCCAGAGACCCAGTACTTC,CATSRGQGPETQYF
many,TRBV20-1,TRBJ2-7,NA,TGCAGTGCTAGGGGGAACTACGAGCAGTACTTC,CSARGNYEQYF
NA,TRBV2,TRBJ1-2,NA,TGTGCCAGCAGTGTATCTCCGGTGGAAGGCTACACCTTC,CASSVSPVEGYTF
many,TRBV27,TRBJ2-7,TRBD1,TGTGCCAGCAGCAACAGGGGTTTCTCCTACGAGCAGTACTTC,CASSNRGFSYEQYF
NA,TRBV15,TRBJ2-2,NA,TGTGCCACCAGCGGAGTGGGTCTCCAGAACACCGGGGAGCTGTTTTTT,CATSGVGLQNTGELFF
NA,TRBV12-3/TRBV12-4,TRBJ2-7,TRBD2,TGTGCCAGCAGTACACGACTAGCGGGAGCCCACGAGCAGTACTTC,CASSTRLAGAHEQYF
NA,TRBV19,TRBJ2-1,TRBD1,TGTGCCAGTAGTATAGTTGAGGGGGCGAATGAGCAGTTCTTC,CASSIVEGANEQFF
many,TRBV14,TRBJ1-2,NA,TGTGCCAGCAGCCAAGGCTATGGCTACACCTTC,CASSQGYGYTF
many,TRBV12-3/TRBV12-4,TRBJ2-7,TRBD2,TGTGCCAGCAGTTTAAAAGCGGGAGGCTCCTACGAGCAGTACTTC,CASSLKAGGSYEQYF
many,TRBV20-1,TRBJ1-1,NA,TGCAGTGCTAGGTTGGGAGGGAGGACTGAAGCTTTCTTT,CSARLGGRTEAFF
NA,TRBV20-1,TRBJ2-7,NA,TGCAGTGCTAGGGCCCTGGACGGCGTCTCCTACGAGCAGTACTTC,CSARALDGVSYEQYF
NA,TRBV5-1,TRBJ2-2,NA,TGCGCTAGCAGTCAATGGGAGGTTCCGAACACCGGGGGGCTGTTTTTT,CASSQWEVPNTGGLFF